This T cell receptor beta chain was identified during a study of cytomegalovirus exposure and HLA in healthy donors. With V trimmed by 2 bases and J by 6 bases, 4 bases remained unmatched. Germline V gene data show CDR1 as MNHEY and CDR2 as SVGAGI. This CDR3 comprises 14 residues. The PCR had 60 Vbeta and 13 Jbeta primers. Libraries were prepared by immunoSEQ multiplex PCR; TCRdb keeps only in-frame clonotypes and omits some of them. The table records more than 85,000 clones, over 65% of them present only once. Sample: PBMCs. The clonotype was recovered from a man in his forties in good health and CMV-seropositive. The V gene is TRBV6-5, the J gene TRBJ2-7, with 10 bases identical to TRBD1. The CDR3 loop is CASSYDGQGVEQYF. CDR3 nucleotides: TGTGCCAGCAGTTACGACGGACAGGGGGTCGAGCAGTACTTC.